The present T cell receptor beta chain was sequenced within a study of T cells in Graves' hyperthyroidism and ophthalmopathy. Ophthalmopathy patients had moderate-to-severe active disease, CAS ≥3, NOSPECS ≥4, and disease duration under 3 months. Diagnostic assessment was based on clinical symptoms, serum thyroxine and TRAb, thyroid ultrasound and orbital computed tomography. Whole-study findings and limits: Prediction of ophthalmopathy progression came a median roughly 6.7 months pre-onset. Researchers found most expanded thyroid clonotypes above 0.001 in blood as well.

Turning to this clonotype: Its antigen is still unknown.

Amplification of TCR beta CDR3 regions used RNA as the template. RT-PCR in the first round (using the HTBI primer set) targeted the TCR CDR3. TCRdb analysed the multiplex PCR reads with MiXCR anew, one entry per CDR3 protein. The sample comprises 40,000 to 60,000 distinct CDR3 sequences, approximately 52% of which are singletons, and 8% to 10% rests with the top ten. The sequenced sample was blood. The receptor comes from a woman in her 50s with Graves' ophthalmopathy.

CDR3: CASSSNYNEQFF. CDR3 nucleotides: TGTGCCAGCAGCTCGAACTACAATGAGCAGTTCTTC. This rearrangement joins TRBV7-2 to TRBJ2-1, with unresolved D. This CDR3 is built from 12 residues. Per germline, CDR1 SGHTA and CDR2 FQGNSA. Trimming left V 4 bases short and J 3 bases short, with 4 bases between.